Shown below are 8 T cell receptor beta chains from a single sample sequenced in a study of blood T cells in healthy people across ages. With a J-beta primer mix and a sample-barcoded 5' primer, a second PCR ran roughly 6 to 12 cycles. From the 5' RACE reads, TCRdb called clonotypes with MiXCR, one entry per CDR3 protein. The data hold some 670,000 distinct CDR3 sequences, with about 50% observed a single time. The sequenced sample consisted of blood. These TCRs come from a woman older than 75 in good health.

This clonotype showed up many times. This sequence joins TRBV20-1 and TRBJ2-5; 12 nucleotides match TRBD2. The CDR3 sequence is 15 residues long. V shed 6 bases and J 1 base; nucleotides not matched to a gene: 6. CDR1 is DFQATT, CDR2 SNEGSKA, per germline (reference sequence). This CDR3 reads CSANGLAGFQETQYF. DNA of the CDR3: TGCAGTGCGAACGGACTAGCGGGATTCCAAGAGACCCAGTACTTC.

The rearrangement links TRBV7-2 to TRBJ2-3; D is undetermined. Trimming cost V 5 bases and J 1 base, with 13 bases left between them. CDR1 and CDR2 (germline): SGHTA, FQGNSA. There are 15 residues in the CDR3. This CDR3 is CASSPDPLGTDTQYF. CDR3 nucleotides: TGTGCCAGCAGCCCCGACCCACTGGGCACAGATACGCAGTATTTT. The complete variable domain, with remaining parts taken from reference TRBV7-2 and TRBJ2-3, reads GAGVSQSPSNKVTEKGKDVELRCDPISGHTALYWYRQSLGQGLEFLIYFQGNSAPDKSGLPSDRFSAERTGGSVSTLTIQRTQQEDSAVYLCASSPDPLGTDTQYFGPGTRLTVL.

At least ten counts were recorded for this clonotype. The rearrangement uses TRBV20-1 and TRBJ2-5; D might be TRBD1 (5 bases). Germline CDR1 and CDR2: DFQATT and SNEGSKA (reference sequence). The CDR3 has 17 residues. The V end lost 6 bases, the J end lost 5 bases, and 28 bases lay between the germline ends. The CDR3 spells CSANAFDDSISWETQYF. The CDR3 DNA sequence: TGCAGTGCGAACGCTTTCGACGACAGTATCTCGTGGGAGACCCAGTACTTC.

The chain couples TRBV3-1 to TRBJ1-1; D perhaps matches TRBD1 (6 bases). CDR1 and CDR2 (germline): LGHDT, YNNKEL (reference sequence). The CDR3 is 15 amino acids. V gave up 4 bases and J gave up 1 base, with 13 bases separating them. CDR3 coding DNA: TGTGCCAGCAGCCCGTTTGGACAGCCGAACACTGAAGCTTTCTTT. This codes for CASSPFGQPNTEAFF. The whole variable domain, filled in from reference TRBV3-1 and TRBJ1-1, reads DTAVSQTPKYLVTQMGNDKSIKCEQNLGHDTMYWYKQDSKKFLKIMFSYNNKELIINETVPNRFSPKSPDKAHLNLHINSLELGDSAVYFCASSPFGQPNTEAFFGQGTRLTVV.

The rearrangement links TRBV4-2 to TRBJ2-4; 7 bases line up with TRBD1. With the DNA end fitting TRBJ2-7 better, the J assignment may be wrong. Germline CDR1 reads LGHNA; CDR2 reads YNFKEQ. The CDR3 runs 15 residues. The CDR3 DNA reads TGTGCCAGCAGCCAAGTAGGAAACAGGGGCGGCGAGCAGTACTTC. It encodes CASSQVGNRGGEQYF.

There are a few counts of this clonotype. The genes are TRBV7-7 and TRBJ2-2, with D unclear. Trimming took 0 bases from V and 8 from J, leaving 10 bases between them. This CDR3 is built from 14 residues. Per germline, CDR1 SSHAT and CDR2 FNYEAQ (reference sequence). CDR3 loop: CASSLAAERGELFF. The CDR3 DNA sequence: TGTGCCAGCAGCTTAGCAGCCGAGCGAGGGGAGCTGTTTTTT.

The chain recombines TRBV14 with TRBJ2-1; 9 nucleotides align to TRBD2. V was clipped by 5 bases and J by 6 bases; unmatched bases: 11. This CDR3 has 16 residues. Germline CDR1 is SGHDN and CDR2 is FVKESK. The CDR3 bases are TGTGCCAGCAGCACCCAGACTAGCGGAGCCGGCAATGAGCAGTTCTTC. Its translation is CASSTQTSGAGNEQFF.

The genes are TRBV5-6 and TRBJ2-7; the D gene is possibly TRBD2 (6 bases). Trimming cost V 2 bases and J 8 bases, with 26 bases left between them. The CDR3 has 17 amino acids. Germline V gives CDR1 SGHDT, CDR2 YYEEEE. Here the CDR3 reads CASSFYYGAPARGKQYF. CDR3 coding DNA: TGTGCCAGCAGCTTCTACTATGGGGCTCCGGCGCGGGGAAAGCAGTACTTC.